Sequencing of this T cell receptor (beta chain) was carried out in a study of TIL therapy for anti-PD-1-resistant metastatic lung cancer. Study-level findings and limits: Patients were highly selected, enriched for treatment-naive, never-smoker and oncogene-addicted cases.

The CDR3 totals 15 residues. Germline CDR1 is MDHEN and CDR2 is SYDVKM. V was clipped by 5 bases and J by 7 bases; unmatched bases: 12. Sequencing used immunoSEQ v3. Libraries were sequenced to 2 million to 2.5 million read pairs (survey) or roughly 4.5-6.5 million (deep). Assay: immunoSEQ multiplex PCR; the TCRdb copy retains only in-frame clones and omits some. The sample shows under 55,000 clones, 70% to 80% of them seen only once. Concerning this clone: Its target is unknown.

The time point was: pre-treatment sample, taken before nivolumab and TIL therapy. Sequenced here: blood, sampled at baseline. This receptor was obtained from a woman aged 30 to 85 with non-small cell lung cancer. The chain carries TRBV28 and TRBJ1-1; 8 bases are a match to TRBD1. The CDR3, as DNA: TGTGCCAGCAGTGGACCCACGACAGGGGATGTTGAAGCTTTCTTT. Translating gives CASSGPTTGDVEAFF.